The 25 T cell receptor beta chains listed next were all sequenced from one sample in a study of blood T cells in healthy people across ages. A sample-barcoded 5' primer and a J-beta primer mix were used in a second PCR of about 6 to 12 cycles. One entry per CDR3 protein, called by TCRdb with MiXCR from the 5' RACE reads. The table lists 730,000 or so distinct CDR3 sequences, roughly 43% of them singletons. Sequencing used blood. These receptors were obtained from an elderly man in good health.

This clonotype has more than one count but fewer than ten. This sequence joins TRBV7-2 and TRBJ2-7, with D possibly TRBD2 on 5 matching bases. V gave up 5 bases and J gave up 2 bases, with 19 bases separating them. There are 16 residues in the CDR3. Germline loops: CDR1 SGHTA, CDR2 FQGNSA. The CDR3 region has the DNA TGTGCCAGCAGCGCGGGCCATCAAGGCCGGGCCTACGAGCAGTACTTC. Protein sequence: CASSAGHQGRAYEQYF.

V is TRBV28 and J is TRBJ2-7; 7 nucleotides line up with TRBD1. Germline values: CDR1 MDHEN, CDR2 SYDVKM. The CDR3 spans 13 residues. With 3 bases clipped from V and 2 bases from J, the junction kept 1 base outside the gene matches. The CDR3: CASSFGTAYEQYF. Here the CDR3 DNA reads TGTGCCAGCAGTTTCGGGACAGCCTACGAGCAGTACTTC.

The chain uses TRBV7-7 and TRBJ2-1; D might be TRBD2 (6 bases). V was trimmed by 0 bases and J by 5 bases, leaving 8 bases between them. Per germline, CDR1 SSHAT and CDR2 FNYEAQ (reference sequence). CDR3 length equals 14 residues. The CDR3 DNA follows: TGTGCCAGCAGCTTAGCGGGGACTCACAATGAGCAGTTCTTC. Amino acids: CASSLAGTHNEQFF.

V is TRBV6-2 or TRBV6-3 and J is TRBJ2-7; 8 bases agree with TRBD2. CDR3 length equals 15 residues. Losses at the gene ends were 5 bases for V and 4 bases for J; bases not matched to a gene: 10. The germline gives CDR1 MNHEY, CDR2 SVGEGT. CDR3 in amino acids: CASSTPSGTRYEQYF. For the CDR3, the DNA is TGTGCCAGCAGTACGCCCTCCGGGACTAGATACGAGCAGTACTTC.

Of note for this clonotype: This may be a read error, as it is one base from a much larger clone. The V call is TRBV5-1, the J call TRBJ2-1; D not resolved. The end of the DNA aligns better with TRBJ2-7, so the J call may be wrong. This CDR3 is 16 amino acids long. Germline V gene lookup returns CDR1 SGHRS and CDR2 YFSETQ. CDR3 in DNA: TGCGCCAGCAGCTTGGCCCCAGGAAACTCCTACAATGAGCAGTACTTC. This encodes CASSLAPGNSYNEQYF.

In this sample, this clonotype turned up a few times. J is TRBJ2-1 and V is TRBV6-1; D is undetermined. The CDR3 has 15 residues. The V end was cut by 6 bases, the J end by 0 bases, with 12 bases between. Per germline, CDR1 MNHNS and CDR2 SASEGT. CDR3 protein: CASRTTPGSYNEQFF. The DNA for the CDR3 is TGTGCCAGCAGGACCACACCTGGCTCCTACAATGAGCAGTTCTTC.

This clonotype was seen at least ten times. The chain joins TRBV15 to TRBJ2-5, with 9 bases identical to TRBD2. This CDR3 has 16 amino acids. CDR1 and CDR2 (germline): LNHNV, YYDKDF (reference sequence). Trimming at V came to 4 bases and at J to 0 bases, leaving 6 bases not matched to a gene. The CDR3 spells CATSTRTSEYQETQYF. As DNA, the CDR3 is TGTGCCACCAGCACGCGGACTAGCGAGTACCAAGAGACCCAGTACTTC.

The rearrangement joins TRBV20-1 to TRBJ1-2; the match to TRBD1 covers 12 bases. Germline V CDR1 and CDR2: DFQATT, SNEGSKA (reference sequence). V lost 1 base and J lost 5; bases outside the gene matches: 8. The CDR3 extends over 16 amino acids. The CDR3 loop reads CSARATGQGAGYGYTF. CDR3 nucleotides: TGCAGTGCTAGAGCTACGGGACAGGGGGCAGGGTATGGCTACACCTTC.

Ten or more counts support this clonotype. The chain has TRBV4-2 and TRBJ1-4, with TRBD1 identical over 9 bases. The CDR3 covers 15 residues. V was pared by 5 bases and J by 6 bases, with 7 bases of the junction left unmatched. Germline loops: CDR1 LGHNA, CDR2 YNFKEQ. The CDR3 loop is CASSTYRGQDEKLFF. CDR3 nucleotide sequence: TGTGCCAGCAGCACCTACAGGGGGCAGGATGAAAAACTGTTTTTT.

The V and J genes are TRBV20-1 and TRBJ2-3, with 9 positions matching TRBD2. Unmatched junction bases numbered 2, after V lost 4 bases and J lost 0 bases. This CDR3 contains 14 residues. Germline V gene lookup returns CDR1 DFQATT and CDR2 SNEGSKA (reference sequence). In nucleotides, the CDR3 is TGCAGTGCTAAAGGACTAGCGAGCACAGATACGCAGTATTTT. This encodes CSAKGLASTDTQYF.

On this clonotype itself: A much larger clone differs from this one at a single base, so this may be a read error. This chain uses TRBV7-2 with TRBJ2-4, with TRBD1 as a possible D gene (5 bases). Per the germline V gene, CDR1 is SGHTA and CDR2 is FQGNSA. The CDR3 contains 15 residues. The CDR3 bases are TGTGCCAGCGGCTTAGGGGTCGTGGCCAAAAACATTCAGTACTTC. Amino acids: CASGLGVVAKNIQYF.

This clonotype was counted at least ten times. The rearrangement joins TRBV28 to TRBJ2-4, with D perhaps being TRBD1 or TRBD2 (6 bases each). V was trimmed by 5 bases and J by 7 bases, leaving 15 bases between them. Germline V gene data show CDR1 as MDHEN and CDR2 as SYDVKM. The CDR3 loop spans 14 amino acids. The CDR3 loop reads CASSPGGPGNIQYF. As DNA, the CDR3 is TGTGCCAGCAGTCCTGGGGGGCCAGGGAACATTCAGTACTTC.

V gene TRBV11-2 combines with J gene TRBJ2-1; 9 bases agree with TRBD1. Germline assignment: CDR1 SGHAT and CDR2 FQNNGV. Germline trimming cut 4 bases from V and 3 bases from J; bases unmatched to any gene: 4. CDR3 size: 15 residues. CDR3 protein: CASSSDRGNYNEQFF. The CDR3 DNA reads as TGTGCCAGCAGCTCCGACAGGGGGAACTACAATGAGCAGTTCTTC. The whole variable domain, filled in from reference TRBV11-2 and TRBJ2-1, reads EAGVAQSPRYKIIEKRQSVAFWCNPISGHATLYWYQQILGQGPKLLIQFQNNGVVDDSQLPKDRFSAERLKGVDSTLKIQPAKLEDSAVYLCASSSDRGNYNEQFFGPGTRLTVL.

This clonotype was observed a handful of times. This CDR3 is CASSLRDTPLHGYTF. CDR3 bases: TGTGCCAGCAGCTTAAGGGACACCCCTCTCCATGGCTACACCTTC. The V gene is TRBV7-8, the J gene TRBJ1-2, with a tentative D call TRBD1 (6 bases). This CDR3 has 15 residues. V shed 2 bases and J shed 6 bases, with 16 bases lying between them. CDR1 is SGHVS and CDR2 is FQNEAQ in the germline V gene.

This clonotype occurred a few times. One base away lies a much larger clone, so this may be a sequencing read error. The rearrangement links TRBV29-1 to TRBJ2-1; weak D call: TRBD2 (5 bases). The germline V gene has CDR1 SQVTM and CDR2 ANQGSEA. The CDR3 totals 11 residues. V was pared by 7 bases and J by 9 bases, with 13 bases between. CDR3 sequence reads: CSARGDGEQFF. DNA of the CDR3: TGCAGCGCTCGGGGAGACGGTGAGCAGTTCTTC.

The table lists this clonotype with a few counts. The rearrangement joins TRBV18 to TRBJ1-5; no definite D call. This CDR3 spans 14 amino acids. The germline V gene encodes CDR1 KGHSH and CDR2 LQKENI. V lost 3 bases and J lost 5, with 11 bases in between. CDR3 DNA: TGTGCCAGCTCACCCGGACGGACGGATCAGCCCCAGCATTTT. Translated, it gives CASSPGRTDQPQHF.

The chain carries TRBV11-3 and TRBJ2-3; possibly TRBD2 for D (5 bases). Trimming stripped 1 base from V and 2 bases from J, with 13 bases between. The germline V gene encodes CDR1 SGHNT and CDR2 YENEEA. The CDR3 consists of 16 residues. The CDR3 DNA is TGTGCCAGCAGCTTAGGATTGCGGGCGTCCACAGATACGCAGTATTTT. Residues: CASSLGLRASTDTQYF.

The rearrangement links TRBV12-3 or TRBV12-4 to TRBJ1-2; the D gene is possibly TRBD1 (6 bases). V lost 5 bases and J lost 0, with 13 bases in between. The CDR3 sequence is 15 residues long. CDR3 amino acids: CASSPGTQTNYGYTF. The CDR3 region has the DNA TGTGCCAGCAGTCCCGGGACACAGACTAACTATGGCTACACCTTC.

This clonotype has a handful of counts. The V gene is TRBV20-1, the J gene TRBJ2-1, with 7 nucleotides matching TRBD1. This CDR3 has 14 residues. Germline V gene sequence: CDR1 DFQATT, CDR2 SNEGSKA (reference sequence). Losses at the gene ends were 5 bases for V and 0 bases for J; bases not matched to a gene: 4. CDR3 sequence reads: CSALKGASYNEQFF. CDR3 bases: TGCAGTGCTCTCAAGGGGGCCTCCTACAATGAGCAGTTCTTC.

The J gene is TRBJ2-1, the V gene TRBV6-2 or TRBV6-3; D remains ambiguous. V shed 4 bases and J shed 12 bases, with 10 bases lying between them. From germline, CDR1 is MNHEY and CDR2 SVGEGT. The CDR3 is 11 amino acids. The CDR3 coding sequence is TGTGCCAGCAGTTCCGATCGTGCGCAGTTCTTC. As protein: CASSSDRAQFF.

The V and J genes are TRBV9 and TRBJ2-5, with 13 nucleotides matching TRBD2. Looked up from germline, CDR1 is SGDLS and CDR2 is YYNGEE. V gave up 3 bases and J gave up 11 bases; unmatched junction bases: 19. This CDR3 is 18 amino acids long. DNA for the CDR3: TGTGCCAGCAGCGCCTCTCCGACTAGCGGGGGGTCCTACAATGAGCAGTACTTC. This translates into CASSASPTSGGSYNEQYF.

This chain connects TRBV20-1 to TRBJ2-3; a weak D match, TRBD2 (6 bases). CDR3 length: 15 residues. Germline-derived CDR1 and CDR2 are DFQATT and SNEGSKA (reference sequence). V lost 6 bases and J lost 2, with 18 bases in between. CDR3 residues: CSADPVGGVTDTQYF. The DNA for the CDR3 is TGCAGTGCGGACCCCGTCGGGGGTGTCACAGATACGCAGTATTTT.

The sample holds many counts of this clonotype. The genes are TRBV24-1 and TRBJ2-3; possibly TRBD2 for D (5 bases). Per the germline V gene, CDR1 is KGHDR and CDR2 is SFDVKD. Between the trimmed V and J ends, which lost 5 bases and 8 bases, there was a span of 16 bases. The CDR3 spans 14 residues. CDR3 coding DNA: TGTGCCACCAGTGGAGAGGGCCGGTCAGGTACGCAGTATTTT. Encoded protein: CATSGEGRSGTQYF.

This clonotype was counted only a few times. A much bigger clone sits one base away, suggesting this may be a read error. The chain combines TRBV29-1 with TRBJ2-5; no clear D gene. V dropped 4 bases and J dropped 6 bases, with 12 bases sitting between them. CDR1 is SQVTM, CDR2 ANQGSEA, per germline. The CDR3 runs 12 residues. The CDR3 sequence is CSVGTVQQTQYF. Here the CDR3 DNA reads TGCAGCGTTGGAACGGTGCAACAGACCCAGTACTTC.

V is TRBV20-1 and J is TRBJ2-5; no clear D gene. The ends were cut back, 3 bases at V and 1 base at J, with 12 bases in the middle. This CDR3 has 14 residues. Germline V CDR1 and CDR2: DFQATT, SNEGSKA (reference sequence). The CDR3 DNA is TGCAGTGCTAGCGGAGTGGCCCCCCAAGAGACCCAGTACTTC. This sequence encodes CSASGVAPQETQYF.